This T cell receptor (beta chain) was recorded in a study of T cell responses to AZD1222 COVID-19 vaccine. Clones were read by immunoSEQ multiplex PCR, and TCRdb kept only the in-frame ones, dropping some. The data show 150,000 to 200,000 clones, 90% to 95% seen once. There are 17 residues in the CDR3. Germline assignment: CDR1 SGHAT and CDR2 FQNNGV. Trimming took off 0 bases at V and 4 bases at J, with 16 bases between the two ends. This clone was seen only once. The chain recombines TRBV11-2 with TRBJ1-3, with unresolved D. The source was peripheral blood, collected on day 0 of AZD1222 vaccination. This clonotype originated in an adult in good health. CDR3 sequence (DNA): TGTGCCAGCAGCTTAGATGCGCTCCGAATTGGGGGAAACACCATATATTTT. Protein product: CASSLDALRIGGNTIYF.